Below are 28 T cell receptor beta chains sequenced from a single sample in a study of T-cell reconstitution after alpha-beta-depleted transplantation in children. The library targeted TCRbeta and was prepared with unique molecular identifiers. In TCRdb, the PCR reads were re-called with MiXCR into one record per CDR3 protein. The data contain roughly 74,000 distinct CDR3 sequences, roughly 18% of them singletons. The sequences come from PBMCs, mostly from graft donor cells, collected 360 days after TCRalphabeta/CD19-depleted stem cell transplant. These receptors all come from a male patient under 10 years old who had a stem cell transplant for acute lymphoblastic leukemia, so the T cells may come from the graft donor.

A few counts support this clonotype. The chain couples TRBV24-1 to TRBJ2-3, with TRBD1 as a possible D gene (6 bases). Per germline, CDR1 KGHDR and CDR2 SFDVKD. The length of the CDR3 is 16 residues. Trimming shortened V by 3 bases and J by 4 bases, and 16 bases separated the two germline ends. The CDR3, as DNA: TGTGCCACCAGTGATACCGGGACACCGAGGGCAGATACGCAGTATTTT. Its protein is CATSDTGTPRADTQYF.

Ten or more counts support this clonotype. The chain combines TRBV18 with TRBJ2-7; 9 positions agree with TRBD2. The CDR3 extends over 16 amino acids. The V gene's germline CDR1 is KGHSH and CDR2 LQKENI. Unmatched junction bases numbered 7, after V lost 1 base and J lost 3 bases. CDR3 in amino acids: CASSPLPSGTFYEQYF. CDR3 sequence (DNA): TGTGCCAGCTCACCACTTCCTAGCGGGACCTTCTACGAGCAGTACTTC.

This clonotype turned up a few times. This sequence joins TRBV25-1 and TRBJ2-7; TRBD2 agrees at 15 bases. The CDR3 covers 15 residues. The V gene end was trimmed by 10 bases and the J gene end by 2 bases; junction bases not matched to a gene: 6. Germline values: CDR1 MGHDK, CDR2 SYGVNS. CDR3 DNA sequence: TGTGCCACCCGAGGGACTAGCGGGAGGACCTACGAGCAGTACTTC. Translated: CATRGTSGRTYEQYF.

V is TRBV20-1 and J is TRBJ2-1; 8 nucleotides match TRBD2. The CDR3 consists of 15 residues. The ends lost 1 base at V and 7 bases at J; junction bases unmatched: 9. Germline CDR1 and CDR2: DFQATT and SNEGSKA (reference sequence). The CDR3 spells CSARGERESRNEQFF. DNA of the CDR3: TGCAGTGCTAGAGGTGAGCGGGAGAGTCGGAATGAGCAGTTCTTC.

This clonotype was counted between two and nine times. The chain uses TRBV11-2 and TRBJ2-5; tentative D call: TRBD2 (5 bases). The CDR3 extends over 12 amino acids. The V end was cut by 5 bases, the J end by 4 bases, with 8 bases between. Germline CDR1 SGHAT, CDR2 FQNNGV. Here the CDR3 reads CASSTRVETQYF. The CDR3 DNA reads as TGTGCCAGCAGCACTAGAGTAGAGACCCAGTACTTC. The complete variable domain, with remaining parts taken from reference TRBV11-2 and TRBJ2-5, reads EAGVAQSPRYKIIEKRQSVAFWCNPISGHATLYWYQQILGQGPKLLIQFQNNGVVDDSQLPKDRFSAERLKGVDSTLKIQPAKLEDSAVYLCASSTRVETQYFGPGTRLLVL.

This clonotype was counted a few times. The rearrangement links TRBV20-1 to TRBJ1-2; D is possibly TRBD1 (5 bases). This CDR3 is 13 amino acids long. Trimming stripped 3 bases from V and 6 bases from J, with 14 bases between. Germline loops: CDR1 DFQATT, CDR2 SNEGSKA (reference sequence). The CDR3 spells CSARRGASNGYTF. CDR3 sequence (DNA): TGCAGTGCTAGGAGAGGGGCCTCCAATGGCTACACCTTC.

This clonotype was recorded a few times. V usage is TRBV11-1 and J usage is TRBJ2-2, with TRBD1 matching over 8 bases. This CDR3 spans 19 amino acids. Looked up from germline, CDR1 is SGHAT and CDR2 is FQDESV (reference sequence). With V trimmed by 2 bases and J by 2 bases, 13 bases remained unmatched. Here the CDR3 reads CASSLPRQGQRSNTGELFF. CDR3 sequence (DNA): TGTGCCAGCAGCTTACCCAGACAGGGGCAACGTTCAAACACCGGGGAGCTGTTTTTT.

The CDR3 region has the DNA TGCGCCAGCAGCGGTGGGACAGGGCGGACCGGGGAGCTGTTTTTT. Protein sequence: CASSGGTGRTGELFF. The rearrangement joins TRBV5-1 to TRBJ2-2; 9 bases agree with TRBD1. Trimming took 4 bases from V and 5 from J; bases not matched to a gene: 6. Per germline, CDR1 SGHRS and CDR2 YFSETQ. This CDR3 region has 15 residues.

This clonotype has at least ten counts. The chain links TRBV4-1 to TRBJ1-4, with D possibly being TRBD1 (6 bases). The CDR3 extends over 15 amino acids. V was pared by 1 base and J by 8 bases, with 14 bases between. Germline V gene sequence: CDR1 MGHRA, CDR2 YSYEKL. The CDR3 loop reads CASSQVWTALEKLFF. In DNA, the CDR3 is TGCGCCAGCAGCCAAGTTTGGACAGCTTTAGAAAAACTGTTTTTT.

The chain couples TRBV4-1 to TRBJ2-3, with a possible D match to TRBD1 (6 bases). CDR1 MGHRA and CDR2 YSYEKL come from the germline V gene. This CDR3 is 18 amino acids long. Trimming pared 3 bases from V and 2 bases from J, leaving 21 bases between. The CDR3 region is CASSHIGTPNGYTDTQYF. The CDR3 bases are TGCGCCAGCAGCCATATCGGGACACCCAACGGGTACACAGATACGCAGTATTTT.

This clonotype was seen only a few times. The chain is built from TRBV7-9 and TRBJ1-2, with D unclear. This CDR3 contains 13 residues. V lost 5 bases and J lost 4, with 11 bases in between. Germline lookup yields CDR1 SEHNR and CDR2 FQNEAQ (reference sequence). In nucleotides, the CDR3 is TGTGCCAGCAGCCGGAGGGAGACCTATGGCTACACCTTC. Translating gives CASSRRETYGYTF.

Many counts were recorded for this clonotype. V gene TRBV7-9 combines with J gene TRBJ2-3; 13 nucleotides agree with TRBD2. The V gene's germline CDR1 is SEHNR and CDR2 FQNEAQ (reference sequence). This CDR3 comprises 15 residues. The ends lost 0 bases at V and 13 bases at J; junction bases unmatched: 7. CDR3 sequence (DNA): TGTGCCAGCAGCTTAGCCGCACTAGCGGGAGGGATGGAGTATTTT. It specifies CASSLAALAGGMEYF. Variable domain in full (rest from reference TRBV7-9 and TRBJ2-3): DTGVSQNPRHKITKRGQNVTFRCDPISEHNRLYWYRQTLGQGPEFLTYFQNEAQLEKSRLLSDRFSAERPKGSFSTLEIQRTEQGDSAMYLCASSLAALAGGMEYFGPGTRLTVL.

This clonotype has ten or more counts. V is TRBV11-3 and J is TRBJ2-7; D remains ambiguous. CDR1 is SGHNT and CDR2 is YENEEA in the germline V gene. The CDR3 spans 13 residues. V lost 1 base, J lost 5 bases, and 9 bases lay in between. The CDR3: CASSLGAYHEQYF. For the CDR3, the DNA is TGTGCCAGCAGCTTAGGAGCGTACCACGAGCAGTACTTC.

This clonotype was detected only a few times. V usage is TRBV10-3 and J usage is TRBJ2-5, with TRBD1 matching over 9 bases. Trimming cost V 10 bases and J 4 bases; bases outside gene matches: 10. This CDR3 has 14 residues. CDR1 is ENHRY, CDR2 SYGVKD, per germline. The CDR3 DNA sequence: TGTGCCACCGGACAGGGGACAGGGACAGAGACCCAGTACTTC. This gives the protein CATGQGTGTETQYF.

This clonotype was seen repeatedly, ten times or more. The rearrangement links TRBV5-1 to TRBJ2-5; 10 nucleotides line up with TRBD2. Germline CDR1 reads SGHRS; CDR2 reads YFSETQ. The CDR3 spans 18 residues. Unmatched junction bases numbered 15, after V lost 0 bases and J lost 7 bases. Here the CDR3 DNA reads TGCGCCAGCAGCTTGGTACCCCTGACTAGCGGGCCAATCGGGACCCAGTACTTC. It is translated as CASSLVPLTSGPIGTQYF.

The chain joins TRBV30 to TRBJ2-2, with D unclear. The CDR3 covers 13 residues. V was cut by 2 bases and J by 6 bases, with 10 bases left in between. Germline V gene lookup returns CDR1 GTSNPN and CDR2 SVGIG (reference sequence). CDR3 DNA sequence: TGTGCCTGGAGTTTAAGCGAGGCCGGGGAGCTGTTTTTT. The encoded protein is CAWSLSEAGELFF.

This clonotype was seen more than once but under ten times. The chain employs TRBV4-1 and TRBJ2-7, with 10 bases lining up with TRBD2. CDR3 length: 19 residues. The V and J ends lost 0 bases and 2 bases, in that order; junction bases with no gene match: 13. Per germline, CDR1 MGHRA and CDR2 YSYEKL. The CDR3 coding sequence is TGCGCCAGCAGCCAAGATGGGGCCAAACTAGCGGGAAGGGCCTACGAGCAGTACTTC. Translating gives CASSQDGAKLAGRAYEQYF.

This clonotype has a handful of counts. V usage is TRBV18 and J usage is TRBJ2-1; D could derive from TRBD1 or TRBD2 (5 bases each). CDR1 and CDR2 from the germline V gene are KGHSH and LQKENI. V was trimmed by 1 base and J by 5 bases, leaving 6 bases between them. CDR3 length: 13 residues. In DNA form, the CDR3 reads TGTGCCAGCTCACCACAGGGACACAATGAGCAGTTCTTC. It specifies CASSPQGHNEQFF.

The V gene is TRBV27, the J gene TRBJ2-2; no clear D gene. The CDR3 is made up of 10 amino acids. The germline CDR1 and CDR2 sequences are MNHEY and SMNVEV (reference sequence). Trimming pared 2 bases from V and 9 bases from J, leaving 1 base between. The CDR3 coding sequence is TGTGCCAGCAGTTTAAGGGAGCTGTTTTTT. It specifies CASSLRELFF.

There are a few counts of this clonotype. The chain carries TRBV5-1 and TRBJ1-4, with TRBD1 as a possible D gene (5 bases). The CDR3 runs 14 residues. V was shortened by 3 bases and J by 7 bases, with 13 bases between the two germline ends. Per germline, CDR1 SGHRS and CDR2 YFSETQ. The CDR3 coding sequence is TGCGCCAGCAGCTGGGACCTGAGGAGTGAAAAACTGTTTTTT. Protein sequence: CASSWDLRSEKLFF.

This clonotype was detected many times. This chain uses TRBV6-5 with TRBJ1-2, with D possibly matching TRBD1 (5 bases). Trimming took off 6 bases at V and 1 base at J, with 15 bases between the two ends. The CDR3 is 15 residues long. Looked up from germline, CDR1 is MNHEY and CDR2 is SVGAGI. The CDR3 nucleotides read TGTGCCAGCAGGCCAGCTCCGGGACGTAACTATGGCTACACCTTC. It translates to CASRPAPGRNYGYTF.

This clonotype was counted a few times. This chain uses TRBV5-1 with TRBJ1-2; possible D gene TRBD1, 6 bases. Looked up from germline, CDR1 is SGHRS and CDR2 is YFSETQ. Trimming took 0 bases from V and 5 from J, leaving 11 bases between them. The CDR3 contains 14 residues. For the CDR3, the DNA is TGCGCCAGCAGCTTGGAGGGGACAAGTTATGGCTACACCTTC. Its protein is CASSLEGTSYGYTF.

The chain combines TRBV12-3 or TRBV12-4 with TRBJ2-1, with 10 bases aligning to TRBD1. The CDR3 spans 16 residues. V lost 6 bases and J lost 4; bases outside the gene matches: 9. The DNA for the CDR3 is TGTGCCAGCAGCACACCGGGACAGGGGTCATACAATGAGCAGTTCTTC. Its protein product is CASSTPGQGSYNEQFF.

This clonotype has only a few counts. The V and J genes are TRBV5-1 and TRBJ2-3; TRBD1 might be the D (7 bases). Germline CDR1 SGHRS, CDR2 YFSETQ. The length of the CDR3 is 15 residues. V was cut by 5 bases and J by 0 bases, with 13 bases left in between. The CDR3 DNA is TGCGCCAGCAGGGAGGGGGCCGCTAGCACAGATACGCAGTATTTT. Protein product: CASREGAASTDTQYF.

J is TRBJ2-7 and V is TRBV5-5; D assignment may be TRBD1 or TRBD2 (5 bases each). CDR3 size: 13 residues. Germline CDR1 reads SGHKS; CDR2 reads YYEKEE (reference sequence). The V and J ends lost 1 base and 2 bases respectively, with 7 bases between them. CDR3 nucleotide sequence: TGTGCCAGCAGCTTGCGGGGCGCCTACGAGCAGTACTTC. Translated: CASSLRGAYEQYF.

The chain uses TRBV12-3 or TRBV12-4 and TRBJ1-4, with D possibly TRBD1 on 5 matching bases. Trimming pared 5 bases from V and 3 bases from J, leaving 16 bases between. This CDR3 region has 16 residues. The CDR3 spells CASSRWGGLANEKLFF. The CDR3 DNA sequence: TGTGCCAGCAGTCGATGGGGGGGGTTAGCTAATGAAAAACTGTTTTTT.

The gene calls are TRBV7-2 and TRBJ2-1; 14 nucleotides agree with TRBD2. The CDR3 has 16 residues. CDR1 and CDR2 (germline): SGHTA, FQGNSA. Trimming removed 1 base from V and 10 bases from J; junction bases left unmatched: 6. CDR3 DNA: TGTGCCAGCAGCTTAGTGGGACTAGCGGGAGTAGGCGAGCAGTTCTTC. Its translation: CASSLVGLAGVGEQFF.

V gene TRBV20-1 combines with J gene TRBJ2-7, with a tentative D call TRBD1 (6 bases). CDR1 and CDR2 (germline): DFQATT, SNEGSKA (reference sequence). The CDR3 is 15 amino acids. Trimming took off 1 base at V and 2 bases at J, with 15 bases between the two ends. DNA for the CDR3: TGCAGTGCTAGAGTGCCACAGGGTCCCACCTACGAGCAGTACTTC. As protein: CSARVPQGPTYEQYF.